One T cell receptor beta chain is described in this entry. Its antigen remains undetermined. No much larger clone is present one base from it, and per-base qualities are unavailable. Counted from cysteine to phenylalanine, this CDR3 has 13 amino acids. Just the 39-base CDR3 DNA is kept, in frame starting at base 1. At the junction V is shortened by 2 bases and J by 5 bases; bases outside the gene matches: 2. From a lookup of the germline V gene (reference sequence), CDR1 and CDR2 are SGHNT and YYREEE. This entry comes from a study of stem cell transplantation in POMP-related autoinflammatory disease (dated by TCRdb to the early 2020s). With regard to the full study: According to the study's hypothesis, the TRB repertoire gets skewed because defective thymoproteasomes impair MHC class I-dependent CD8+ T-cell differentiation and positive selection. Before transplant, CD4+ naive T-cell skewing, low CD8+ T-cell proportions, and reduced T-cell cytokine secretion were observed in patients. To find out how POMP deficiency affects T-cell receptor beta repertoire diversity and CDR3 characteristics, high-throughput TRB sequencing was used. Overall study outcomes, separate from this receptor: PRAID patients trended toward lower TRB diversity and higher clonality across all analyzed T-cell subsets. In PRAID patients, the trend toward increased clonality and lower diversity reached statistical significance only for regulatory T cells. The number of unique TRB V-J gene pairings in PRAID patients was restricted.

Preparation of the library involved the immunoSEQ multiplex PCR assay. As for the original processing: Shannon entropy, which accounts for clonal size distribution, was used to quantify repertoire diversity. The Gini-Simpson index (Simpson_1-D) was used to measure inequality of clonotype distribution. In TCRdb, the immuneACCESS table is reduced to in-frame sequences with V and J assigned. These tables do not hold every clone; where another copy was compared, an unresolved V gene accounts for under half, and the others remain unexplained. D and trimming were read from the DNA, whereas the V and J calls and clone size are those reported in that table. This sample has some 29,000 clones in its table, and about 91% of those were observed once. Roughly 0.7% of the sample is in the top ten clones. Sample time point, as interpreted from the label and publication: before hematopoietic stem cell transplant. PRAID was a condition in which autoinflammation came alongside prominent immunodeficiency. Before TRB sequencing, the T-cell subsets, namely conventional T cells, CD8+ T cells, regulatory T cells, and T follicular helper cells, were sorted.

This receptor was identified in a human donor with POMP-related autoinflammation and immune dysregulation (PRAID). The chain employs TRBV5-4 and TRBJ1-1, with 8 bases aligning to TRBD1. The source material was CD4+ T cells from PBMCs, sampled before stem cell transplantation. The base sequence is TGTGCCAGCAGCTTCAGGGGGCGAACTGAAGCTTTCTTT. Translated, it reads CASSFRGRTEAFF.